Shown below are 31 T cell receptor beta chains from a single sample sequenced in a study of T-cell reconstitution after alpha-beta-depleted transplantation in children. It was with unique molecular identifiers that the TCRbeta library was prepared. TCRdb recomputed calls from the PCR reads with MiXCR, one row per CDR3 protein. The table shows around 700,000 distinct CDR3 sequences, with approximately 14% occurring only once. The sample here was PBMCs, taken before TCRalphabeta/CD19-depleted stem cell transplant. Receptors originate from a girl aged 2 to 9 with congenital amegakaryocytic thrombocytopenia, due to receive a stem cell transplant.

About this clonotype: One end of the junction does not line up with germline, which may come from a read error. CDR3 sequence (DNA): TGTGCCAGCAGCTTATGGACCCAAGGGGACAGGGGGCTTCATGGCGACACCTTC. It translates to CASSLWTQGDRGLHGDTF. The chain uses TRBV7-8 and TRBJ1-2, with TRBD1 matching 12 bases. The CDR3 contains 18 residues. The germline V gene encodes CDR1 SGHVS and CDR2 FQNEAQ.

This clonotype was observed at least ten times. V and J are TRBV5-6 and TRBJ2-7; 11 nucleotides line up with TRBD2. The CDR3 runs 15 residues. J lost 4 bases, V lost 7 bases, and 10 bases had no gene match. CDR1 SGHDT and CDR2 YYEEEE come from the germline V gene. The CDR3 coding sequence is TGTGCCAGCGGGATACTAGCGGGAGTGTTATACGAGCAGTACTTC. Its protein is CASGILAGVLYEQYF.

The CDR3 region has the DNA TGCGCCGGACGTAGCGGGAGTATCCCCTACGAGCAGTACTTC. This encodes CAGRSGSIPYEQYF. The V and J genes are TRBV5-1 and TRBJ2-7; 9 positions match TRBD2. The V gene's germline CDR1 is SGHRS and CDR2 YFSETQ. This CDR3 has 14 amino acids. V dropped 10 bases and J dropped 2; count of bases not matched to a gene: 10.

This clonotype has at least ten counts. The chain is built from TRBV27 and TRBJ1-2; TRBD1 might be the D (6 bases). This CDR3 is 14 amino acids long. Trimming pared 6 bases from V and 0 bases from J, leaving 11 bases between. CDR1 is MNHEY and CDR2 is SMNVEV in the germline V gene (reference sequence). This chain's CDR3 is CASSRGGANYGYTF. CDR3 DNA sequence: TGTGCCAGCAGCAGAGGGGGGGCTAACTATGGCTACACCTTC.

As regards this clonotype: Given a much more abundant clone one base away, this may be a read error. The chain has TRBV5-1 and TRBJ2-1, with 8 positions matching TRBD2. The CDR3 length is 15 residues. Germline assignment: CDR1 SGHRS and CDR2 YFSETQ. V dropped 5 bases and J dropped 3; count of bases not matched to a gene: 7. In DNA form, the CDR3 reads TGCGCCAGCAGAGCGGGAGATTTTTGCTACAATGAGCAGTTCTTC. It translates to CASRAGDFCYNEQFF. Based on the CDR3 plus reference TRBV5-1 and TRBJ2-1, the full variable domain is KAGVTQTPRYLIKTRGQQVTLSCSPISGHRSVSWYQQTPGQGLQFLFEYFSETQRNKGNFPGRFSGRQFSNSRSEMNVSTLELGDSALYLCASRAGDFCYNEQFFGPGTRLTVL.

The J gene is TRBJ1-1, the V gene TRBV20-1; D remains unclear. The CDR3 covers 11 residues. CDR1 is DFQATT, CDR2 SNEGSKA, per germline (reference sequence). Trimming stripped 6 bases from V and 8 bases from J, with 13 bases between. CDR3 bases: TGCAGTGCGAAGGCAGGACCAGAAGCTTTCTTT. This sequence encodes CSAKAGPEAFF.

This clonotype occurred many times. The V and J genes are TRBV10-2 and TRBJ1-5; D is unresolved. The V end was cut by 4 bases, the J end by 3 bases, with 19 bases between. The CDR3 loop spans 17 amino acids. Germline V gene sequence: CDR1 WSHSY, CDR2 SAAADI. The CDR3 sequence is CASSVEGLGPNNQPQHF. The CDR3 DNA is TGCGCCAGCAGTGTTGAAGGCCTCGGTCCCAACAATCAGCCCCAGCATTTT.

This sequence joins TRBV30 and TRBJ2-7; 12 nucleotides align to TRBD2. With V trimmed by 0 bases and J by 6 bases, 12 bases remained unmatched. The CDR3 has 17 residues. Germline CDR1 and CDR2: GTSNPN and SVGIG (reference sequence). The CDR3 spells CAWSVRLAGGPFFEQYF. The CDR3 nucleotides are TGTGCCTGGAGTGTACGGCTAGCGGGAGGGCCTTTTTTCGAGCAGTACTTC.

The chain has TRBV5-1 and TRBJ2-1; 9 nucleotides match TRBD2. The germline V gene encodes CDR1 SGHRS and CDR2 YFSETQ. The junction had 10 bases not matched to a gene; V was cut back by 4 bases and J by 2 bases. The CDR3 contains 17 residues. CDR3 region: CASSPGRPSGTYNEQFF. The CDR3 DNA reads as TGCGCCAGCAGCCCTGGTAGGCCTAGCGGGACCTACAATGAGCAGTTCTTC.

A few counts support this clonotype. V usage is TRBV10-2 and J usage is TRBJ2-1; D remains unclear. V lost 0 bases and J 7 bases, leaving 4 bases between the germline ends. This CDR3 region has 12 residues. Germline V gives CDR1 WSHSY, CDR2 SAAADI. This CDR3 is CASSESSNEQFF. The CDR3 DNA sequence: TGCGCCAGCAGTGAGTCTTCTAATGAGCAGTTCTTC.

In this sample, this clonotype turned up many times. The V gene is TRBV11-2, the J gene TRBJ2-1; D gene ambiguous. The CDR3 sequence is 15 residues long. Germline V gene data show CDR1 as SGHAT and CDR2 as FQNNGV. Trimming removed 1 base from V and 9 bases from J, with 16 bases in between. The DNA of the CDR3 is TGTGCCAGCAGCTTAGCCCCCTATAGCAGTTTTGAGCAGTTCTTC. Translation gives CASSLAPYSSFEQFF.

The J gene is TRBJ1-5, the V gene TRBV20-1, with 10 bases matching TRBD1. The germline V gene has CDR1 DFQATT and CDR2 SNEGSKA (reference sequence). The CDR3 loop spans 15 amino acids. Trimming at V came to 0 bases and at J to 6 bases, leaving 5 bases not matched to a gene. DNA of the CDR3: TGCAGTGCTAGAGATCCCGGGACAGGGGTTCAGCCCCAGCATTTT. The encoded protein is CSARDPGTGVQPQHF.

This clonotype was recorded many times. The V call is TRBV5-1, the J call TRBJ2-3; 9 bases are shared with TRBD2. The CDR3 is made up of 18 amino acids. Trimming cost V 0 bases and J 0 bases; bases outside gene matches: 8. CDR1 is SGHRS and CDR2 is YFSETQ in the germline V gene. The CDR3: CASSLGEMTSGSTDTQYF. The CDR3 DNA is TGCGCCAGCAGCTTGGGTGAAATGACTAGCGGAAGCACAGATACGCAGTATTTT. The full variable domain, its missing parts supplied by reference TRBV5-1 and TRBJ2-3, is KAGVTQTPRYLIKTRGQQVTLSCSPISGHRSVSWYQQTPGQGLQFLFEYFSETQRNKGNFPGRFSGRQFSNSRSEMNVSTLELGDSALYLCASSLGEMTSGSTDTQYFGPGTRLTVL.

The table lists this clonotype with many counts. CDR3: CASSQVPVDGYTF. The CDR3 DNA reads TGTGCCAGCAGCCAAGTCCCGGTGGATGGCTACACCTTC. The genes are TRBV3-1 and TRBJ1-2; D gene ambiguous. The ends were cut back, 1 base at V and 6 bases at J, with 9 bases in the middle. The CDR3 totals 13 residues. The germline V gene encodes CDR1 LGHDT and CDR2 YNNKEL (reference sequence). Filled out from reference TRBV3-1 and TRBJ1-2, the complete variable domain reads DTAVSQTPKYLVTQMGNDKSIKCEQNLGHDTMYWYKQDSKKFLKIMFSYNNKELIINETVPNRFSPKSPDKAHLNLHINSLELGDSAVYFCASSQVPVDGYTFGSGTRLTVV.

This clonotype was detected ten times or more. The V call is TRBV18, the J call TRBJ2-3; 10 bases are a match to TRBD2. The length of the CDR3 is 13 residues. The ends lost 6 bases at V and 5 bases at J; junction bases unmatched: 2. Germline CDR1 is KGHSH and CDR2 is LQKENI. The CDR3 DNA reads TGTGCCAGCTCCCCTAGCGGGAGAGATACGCAGTATTTT. Residues: CASSPSGRDTQYF.

This clonotype turned up a few times. V and J are TRBV20-1 and TRBJ1-5; 8 positions agree with TRBD1. Trimming at V came to 2 bases and at J to 3 bases, leaving 6 bases not matched to a gene. The CDR3 has 15 residues. Germline values: CDR1 DFQATT, CDR2 SNEGSKA (reference sequence). The CDR3: CSARSETGANQPQHF. CDR3 nucleotides: TGCAGTGCTAGATCCGAGACAGGGGCCAATCAGCCCCAGCATTTT.

V usage is TRBV20-1 and J usage is TRBJ2-1; TRBD1 matches at 7 bases. The trim removed 0 bases at V and 6 bases at J, leaving 5 bases unmatched. The CDR3 is 14 residues long. Per the germline V gene, CDR1 is DFQATT and CDR2 is SNEGSKA (reference sequence). In nucleotides, the CDR3 is TGCAGTGCTAGAGATCACAGGGGCCTCAATGAGCAGTTCTTC. This encodes CSARDHRGLNEQFF.

The chain joins TRBV18 to TRBJ2-1; D may be TRBD2 (5 bases). Germline CDR1 is KGHSH and CDR2 is LQKENI. CDR3 length: 14 amino acids. V shed 1 base and J shed 7 bases, with 11 bases lying between them. In nucleotides, the CDR3 is TGTGCCAGCTCACCACTAGCGCGGGCGAATGAGCAGTTCTTC. Protein: CASSPLARANEQFF.

To note about this clonotype: This may arise from a read error, as a much more abundant clone is one base away. This rearrangement joins TRBV12-3 or TRBV12-4 to TRBJ2-3, with 7 bases identical to TRBD2. V lost 6 bases and J lost 4; bases outside the gene matches: 7. The CDR3 sequence is 14 residues long. This CDR3 is CASRLAEEADTQYF. In nucleotides, the CDR3 is TGTGCCAGCAGGCTAGCGGAAGAAGCAGATACGCAGTATTTT.

In its sample, this clonotype was seen a few times. This chain connects TRBV20-1 to TRBJ1-1; D is unresolved. Germline loops: CDR1 DFQATT, CDR2 SNEGSKA (reference sequence). The CDR3 covers 14 residues. V was pared by 5 bases and J by 7 bases, with 20 bases between. The CDR3 here is CSAFVPGKGYEAFF. The CDR3, as DNA: TGCAGTGCTTTTGTTCCGGGCAAGGGCTATGAAGCTTTCTTT.

In its sample, this clonotype was seen many times. The gene calls are TRBV2 and TRBJ2-2; maybe TRBD2 (5 bases). The CDR3 length is 16 residues. CDR1 is SNHLY, CDR2 FYNNEI, per germline. Trimming cost V 2 bases and J 3 bases, with 13 bases left between them. The CDR3 bases are TGTGCCAGCAGTGAATTCGGGGATTCGTACACCGGGGAGCTGTTTTTT. Residues: CASSEFGDSYTGELFF.

The table lists this clonotype with many counts. The J gene is TRBJ1-2, the V gene TRBV29-1; 8 nucleotides align to TRBD1. CDR3 length equals 15 residues. The germline V gene has CDR1 SQVTM and CDR2 ANQGSEA. V was pared by 4 bases and J by 3 bases, with 10 bases of the junction left unmatched. CDR3: CSVGRIDRGYYGYTF. Here the CDR3 DNA reads TGCAGCGTTGGTCGGATAGACAGGGGTTACTATGGCTACACCTTC.

This clonotype was seen more than once but under ten times. This CDR3 reads CASSQEDRGRYEQYF. For the CDR3, the DNA is TGCGCCAGCAGCCAAGAAGACAGGGGGCGGTACGAGCAGTACTTC. J is TRBJ2-7 and V is TRBV4-1; 10 bases agree with TRBD1. V lost 0 bases, J lost 4 bases, and 3 bases stayed unmatched. CDR3 size: 15 residues. Germline V gives CDR1 MGHRA, CDR2 YSYEKL.

This clonotype was counted many times. The genes are TRBV5-1 and TRBJ2-7; 7 bases are shared with TRBD1. The trim removed 2 bases at V and 4 bases at J, leaving 6 bases unmatched. CDR1 and CDR2 (germline): SGHRS, YFSETQ. The CDR3 is 14 amino acids. In DNA, the CDR3 is TGCGCCAGCAGCTTCTCGGGACAGCAATACGAGCAGTACTTC. Translating it yields CASSFSGQQYEQYF.

This clonotype came up a few times. The chain is built from TRBV5-6 and TRBJ2-1; D not resolved. CDR1 SGHDT and CDR2 YYEEEE come from the germline V gene. The ends were cut back, 3 bases at V and 3 bases at J, with 7 bases in the middle. This CDR3 contains 13 residues. The CDR3 protein is CASSSALYNEQFF. CDR3 sequence (DNA): TGTGCCAGCAGCTCGGCCCTCTACAATGAGCAGTTCTTC.

The chain links TRBV5-5 to TRBJ2-5; 7 bases line up with TRBD1. This CDR3 spans 13 amino acids. Unmatched junction bases numbered 2, after V lost 2 bases and J lost 4 bases. The germline CDR1 and CDR2 sequences are SGHKS and YYEKEE (reference sequence). The CDR3 sequence is CASSFGTAETQYF. The CDR3 DNA is TGTGCCAGCAGCTTTGGGACAGCAGAGACCCAGTACTTC. Complete variable domain (other parts from reference TRBV5-5 and TRBJ2-5): DAGVTQSPTHLIKTRGQQVTLRCSPISGHKSVSWYQQVLGQGPQFIFQYYEKEERGRGNFPDRFSARQFPNYSSELNVNALLLGDSALYLCASSFGTAETQYFGPGTRLLVL.

This clonotype was counted a few times. This chain uses TRBV20-1 with TRBJ2-7; 9 bases align to TRBD1. With V trimmed by 1 base and J by 2 bases, 3 bases remained unmatched. This CDR3 comprises 14 residues. Germline V gives CDR1 DFQATT, CDR2 SNEGSKA (reference sequence). CDR3 sequence: CSARGTGGAYEQYF. CDR3 sequence (DNA): TGCAGTGCTAGAGGAACAGGGGGCGCCTACGAGCAGTACTTC.

This clonotype has just a few counts. The chain carries TRBV5-5 and TRBJ2-5, with D perhaps assigned TRBD1 or TRBD2 (6 bases each). The germline V gene encodes CDR1 SGHKS and CDR2 YYEKEE (reference sequence). The length of the CDR3 is 14 residues. Trimming removed 0 bases at V and 4 bases at J, with 10 bases between. DNA for the CDR3: TGTGCCAGCAGCTTGGATCGGGGGCCAGAGACCCAGTACTTC. Translation gives CASSLDRGPETQYF.

Many counts were recorded for this clonotype. The chain combines TRBV20-1 with TRBJ2-5; weak D call: TRBD2 (6 bases). Trimming took 6 bases from V and 3 from J, leaving 20 bases between them. This CDR3 comprises 15 residues. Per germline, CDR1 DFQATT and CDR2 SNEGSKA (reference sequence). The CDR3 DNA is TGCAGTGCCAGAAAAAACGGGCTAGCGAAAGAGACCCAGTACTTC. Its protein product is CSARKNGLAKETQYF.

This clonotype has a handful of counts. The genes are TRBV7-9 and TRBJ2-1, with 15 nucleotides matching TRBD2. The CDR3 runs to 15 residues. CDR1 and CDR2 (germline): SEHNR, FQNEAQ (reference sequence). Trimming removed 5 bases from V and 8 bases from J; junction bases left unmatched: 4. CDR3: CASSQGTSGRHEQFF. The CDR3 DNA reads as TGTGCCAGCAGCCAAGGGACTAGCGGGAGGCATGAGCAGTTCTTC.

This clonotype came up a few times. This chain links TRBV5-8 with TRBJ1-4, with D possibly matching TRBD1 (5 bases). The CDR3 extends over 14 amino acids. The V gene's germline CDR1 is SGHTS and CDR2 YDEGEE. V lost 1 base, J lost 7 bases, and 11 bases lay in between. The CDR3 nucleotides read TGTGCCAGCAGCTTGTTGCAGGGAGTTGAAAAACTGTTTTTT. This gives the protein CASSLLQGVEKLFF.